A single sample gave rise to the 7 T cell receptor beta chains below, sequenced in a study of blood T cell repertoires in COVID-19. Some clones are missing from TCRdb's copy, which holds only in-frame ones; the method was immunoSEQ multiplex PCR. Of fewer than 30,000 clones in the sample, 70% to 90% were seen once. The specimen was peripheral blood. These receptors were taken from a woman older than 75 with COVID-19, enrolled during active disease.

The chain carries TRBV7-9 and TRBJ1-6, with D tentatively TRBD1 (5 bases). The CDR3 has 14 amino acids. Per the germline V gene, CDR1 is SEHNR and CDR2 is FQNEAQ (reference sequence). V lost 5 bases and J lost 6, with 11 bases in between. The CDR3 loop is CASSPSGGNSPLHF. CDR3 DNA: TGTGCCAGCAGCCCCTCCGGGGGTAATTCACCCCTCCACTTT.

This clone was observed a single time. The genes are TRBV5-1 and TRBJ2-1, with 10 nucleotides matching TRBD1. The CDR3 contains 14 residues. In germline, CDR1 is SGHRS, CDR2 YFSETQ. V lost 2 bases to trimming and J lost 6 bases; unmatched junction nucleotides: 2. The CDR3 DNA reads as TGCGCCAGCAGCTTTGGACAGGGGGGCAATGAGCAGTTCTTC. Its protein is CASSFGQGGNEQFF.

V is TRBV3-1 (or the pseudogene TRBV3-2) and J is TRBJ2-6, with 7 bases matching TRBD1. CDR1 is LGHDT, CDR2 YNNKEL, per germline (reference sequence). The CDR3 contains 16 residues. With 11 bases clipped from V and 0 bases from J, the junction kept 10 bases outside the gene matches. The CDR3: CARGDRAFSGANVLTF. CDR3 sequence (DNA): TGTGCCCGAGGGGACAGAGCATTCTCTGGGGCCAACGTCCTGACTTTC.

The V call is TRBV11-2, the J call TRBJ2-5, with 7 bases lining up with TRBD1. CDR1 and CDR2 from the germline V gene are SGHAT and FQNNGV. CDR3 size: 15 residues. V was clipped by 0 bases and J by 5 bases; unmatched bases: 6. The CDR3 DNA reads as TGTGCCAGCAGCTTAGAGAGGGGGCACGGGGAGACCCAGTACTTC. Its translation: CASSLERGHGETQYF.

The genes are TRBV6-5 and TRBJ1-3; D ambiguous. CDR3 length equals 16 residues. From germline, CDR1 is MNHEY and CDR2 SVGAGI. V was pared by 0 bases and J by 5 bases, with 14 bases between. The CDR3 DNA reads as TGTGCCAGCAGTTACTCCGGGGAGGCCGGGAGAAACACCATATATTTT. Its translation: CASSYSGEAGRNTIYF.

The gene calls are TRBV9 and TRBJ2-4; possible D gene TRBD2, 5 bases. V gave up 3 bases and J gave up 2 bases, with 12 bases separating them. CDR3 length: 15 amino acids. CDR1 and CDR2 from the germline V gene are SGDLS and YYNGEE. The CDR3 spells CASSALEGSKNIQYF. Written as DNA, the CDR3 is TGTGCCAGCAGCGCCCTTGAGGGATCCAAAAACATTCAGTACTTC. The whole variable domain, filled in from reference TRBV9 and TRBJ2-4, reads DSGVTQTPKHLITATGQRVTLRCSPRSGDLSVYWYQQSLDQGLQFLIQYYNGEERAKGNILERFSAQQFPDLHSELNLSSLELGDSALYFCASSALEGSKNIQYFGAGTRLSVL.

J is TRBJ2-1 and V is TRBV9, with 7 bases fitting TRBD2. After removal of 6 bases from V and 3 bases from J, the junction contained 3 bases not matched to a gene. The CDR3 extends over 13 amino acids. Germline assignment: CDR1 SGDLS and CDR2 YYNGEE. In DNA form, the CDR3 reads TGTGCCAGCATTCCGGGGGGCTACAATGAGCAGTTCTTC. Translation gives CASIPGGYNEQFF.